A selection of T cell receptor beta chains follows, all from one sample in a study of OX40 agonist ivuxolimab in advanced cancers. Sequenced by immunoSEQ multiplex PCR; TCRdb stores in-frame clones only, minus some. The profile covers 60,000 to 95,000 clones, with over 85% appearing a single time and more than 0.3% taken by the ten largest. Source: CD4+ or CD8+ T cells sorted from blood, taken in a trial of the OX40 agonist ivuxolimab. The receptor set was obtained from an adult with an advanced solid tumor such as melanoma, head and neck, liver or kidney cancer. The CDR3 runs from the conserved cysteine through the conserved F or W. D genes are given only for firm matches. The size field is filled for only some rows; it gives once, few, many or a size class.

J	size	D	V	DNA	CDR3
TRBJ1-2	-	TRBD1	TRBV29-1	TGCAGCGTTCCGACCAACCGGGGACAGGGGGCTGGCTATGGCTACACCTTC	CSVPTNRGQGAGYGYTF
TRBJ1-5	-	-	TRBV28	TGTGCCAGCAGGGGGAGTGGGGGAGGGCAGCCCCAGCATTTT	CASRGSGGGQPQHF
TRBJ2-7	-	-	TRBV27	TGTGCCAGCAGTTTAGGGACGAAGACCTACGAGCAGTACTTC	CASSLGTKTYEQYF
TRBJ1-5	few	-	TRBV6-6	TGTGCCAGCAGTTACTCGGGGCACTCAGAGAATCAGCCCCAGCATTTT	CASSYSGHSENQPQHF
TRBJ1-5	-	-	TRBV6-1	TGTGCCAGCAGTGGCGGGGTTTATCAGCCCCAGCATTTT	CASSGGVYQPQHF
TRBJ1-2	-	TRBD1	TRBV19	TGTGCCAGTAGTGACAGGGGGCTCAGCTATGGCTACACCTTC	CASSDRGLSYGYTF
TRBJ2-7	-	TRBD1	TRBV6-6	TGTGCCAGCAGTATACAGGGGTTTGGCGAGCAGTACTTC	CASSIQGFGEQYF
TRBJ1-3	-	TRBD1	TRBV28	TGTGCCAGCAGTCCCACAGGGGTCTCTGGAAACACCATATATTTT	CASSPTGVSGNTIYF
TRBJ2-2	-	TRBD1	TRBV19	TGTGCCAGTAGTATAGCTCAGGGGGCGATCGGGGAGCTGTTTTTT	CASSIAQGAIGELFF
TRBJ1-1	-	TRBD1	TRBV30	TGTGCCTGGAGTTTCCGGGACAGGCAGAACACTGAAGCTTTCTTT	CAWSFRDRQNTEAFF
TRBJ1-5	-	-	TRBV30	TGTGCCTGGAGTGATAAGGGCAATCAGCCCCAGCATTTT	CAWSDKGNQPQHF
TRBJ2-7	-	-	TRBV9	TGTGCCAGCAGCGTGGGACTGGGAATTTTCCACGAGCAGTACTTC	CASSVGLGIFHEQYF
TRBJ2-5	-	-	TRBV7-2	TGTGCCAGCAGCTTAGGATGGGCGGAGTCGACCCAGTACTTC	CASSLGWAESTQYF
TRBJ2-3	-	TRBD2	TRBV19	TGTGCCTGTGGGGGGGGCACAGATACGCAGTATTTT	CACGGGTDTQYF
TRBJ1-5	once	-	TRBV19	TGTGCCAGTAGTGGGGCAGGGAGAGGCAATCAGCCCCAGCATTTT	CASSGAGRGNQPQHF
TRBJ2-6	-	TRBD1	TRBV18	TGTGCCAGCTCACCACGGGACAGGGGGAAGGGCTCTGGGGCCAACGTCCTGACTTTC	CASSPRDRGKGSGANVLTF
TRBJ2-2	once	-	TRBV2	TGTGCCAGCAGTGGATCAGGCGGGGAGCTGTTTTTT	CASSGSGGELFF
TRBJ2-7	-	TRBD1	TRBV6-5	TGTGCCAGCAGTTATCAATGGGTACAGGGGGCTGGGGAGCAGTACTTC	CASSYQWVQGAGEQYF
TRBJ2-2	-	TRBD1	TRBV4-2	TGTGCCAGCAGCCGACAGGGTACGAACACCGGGGAGCTGTTTTTT	CASSRQGTNTGELFF
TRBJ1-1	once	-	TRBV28	TGTGCCAGCAGTTTCGGACATGTCTGGGCTTTCTTT	CASSFGHVWAFF
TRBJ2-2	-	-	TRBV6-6	TGTGCCAGCAGTATCACTAGTCCTGCTAACACCGGGGAGCTGTTTTTT	CASSITSPANTGELFF
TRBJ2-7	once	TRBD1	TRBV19	TGTGCCAGTAGTGGACAGGGTGGGAGCTACGAGCAGTACTTC	CASSGQGGSYEQYF
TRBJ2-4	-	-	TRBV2	TGTGCCAGCAGTGAACCGTTTACCAAAAACATTCAGTACTTC	CASSEPFTKNIQYF
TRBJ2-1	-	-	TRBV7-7	TGTGCCAGCAGCTTCCTCGGTGGAGGTTACAATGAGCAGTTCTTC	CASSFLGGGYNEQFF
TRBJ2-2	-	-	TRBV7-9	TGTGCCAGCAGCCTGAAGACTGGGGTGGCCGGGGAGCTGTTTTTT	CASSLKTGVAGELFF
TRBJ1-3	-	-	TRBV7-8	TGTGCCAGCAGCTTAGGGACAGTAATGGGCGGAAACACCATATATTTT	CASSLGTVMGGNTIYF
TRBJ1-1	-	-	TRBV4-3	TGCGCCAGCAGCCCCGACCCAAACACTGAAGCTTTCTTT	CASSPDPNTEAFF
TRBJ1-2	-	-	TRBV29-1	TGCAGCGTTGAAGATATAGGGGACGTTAACGGCTACACCTTC	CSVEDIGDVNGYTF
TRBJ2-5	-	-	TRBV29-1	TGCAGCGTTGAAGACGCCCCAACCCAGTACTTC	CSVEDAPTQYF
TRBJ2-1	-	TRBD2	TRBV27	TGTGCCAGCAGTTTATACGGGAGGGCCAACAATGAGCAGTTCTTC	CASSLYGRANNEQFF
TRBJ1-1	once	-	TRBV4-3	TGCGCCAGCAGCCAAGTGGCTGGAAACACTGAAGCTTTCTTT	CASSQVAGNTEAFF
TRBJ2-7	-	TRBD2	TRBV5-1	TGCGCCAGCAGCTTGCTCGGACTAGCGGAGACCCACGAGCAGTACTTC	CASSLLGLAETHEQYF
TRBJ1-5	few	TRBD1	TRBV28	TGTGCCAGCTCCGACAGGGTAAGCAATCAGCCCCAGCATTTT	CASSDRVSNQPQHF
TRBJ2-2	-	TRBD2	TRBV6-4	TGTGCCAGCAGCCGGACTAGCGGGGGTTACACCGGGGAGCTGTTTTTT	CASSRTSGGYTGELFF
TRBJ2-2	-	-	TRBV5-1	TGCGCCAGCAGCCCCGATCGAGGGGCCTCGGGCGGGGAGCTGTTTTTT	CASSPDRGASGGELFF
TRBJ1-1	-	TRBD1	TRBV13	TGTGCCAGCAGCTTAGTCGGGTACAGGGGAGGGATTAACACTGAAGCTTTCTTT	CASSLVGYRGGINTEAFF
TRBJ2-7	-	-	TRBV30	TGTGCCTGGAGTAGTCAGGCAGTCTACGAGCAGTACTTC	CAWSSQAVYEQYF
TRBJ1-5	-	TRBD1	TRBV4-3	TGCGCCAGCAGCCAAGATCCACAGGGGGCGCCTCAGCCCCAGCATTTT	CASSQDPQGAPQPQHF
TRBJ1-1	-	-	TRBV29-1	TGCAGCGTACAGGGTAACACTGAAGCTTTCTTT	CSVQGNTEAFF
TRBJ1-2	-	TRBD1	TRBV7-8	TGTGCCAGCGCGGAGGGACAGGTTTTAGACTATGGCTACACCTTC	CASAEGQVLDYGYTF
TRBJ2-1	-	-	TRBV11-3	TGTGCCAGCGGTGGCTCCTACAATGAGCAGTTCTTC	CASGGSYNEQFF
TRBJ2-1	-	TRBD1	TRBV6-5	TGTGCCAGCAGAAGGGGGCGACTCTCCTACAATGAGCAGTTCTTC	CASRRGRLSYNEQFF
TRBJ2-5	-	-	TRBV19	TGTGCCAGTAGCCTCCCGGGCGGGGGCGTGGAGACCCAGTACTTC	CASSLPGGGVETQYF
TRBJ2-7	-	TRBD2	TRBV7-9	TGTGCCAGCAGTTCCAACGCGGGAGCGTACGAGCAGTACTTC	CASSSNAGAYEQYF
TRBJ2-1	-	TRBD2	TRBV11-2	TGTGCCAGCAGCCAATGGACTAGCGGGGCAAGCTCCTACAATGAGCAGTTCTTC	CASSQWTSGASSYNEQFF
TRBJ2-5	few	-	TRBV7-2	TGTGCCAGCAGCTTAACGGGACCAGGGGAGACCCAGTACTTC	CASSLTGPGETQYF
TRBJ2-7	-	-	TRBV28	TGTGCCTCAGGACCTCTCTACGAGCAGTACTTC	CASGPLYEQYF
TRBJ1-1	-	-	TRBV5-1	TGCGCCAGCAGCTCCGATAGACAGAGCACTGAAGCTTTCTTT	CASSSDRQSTEAFF
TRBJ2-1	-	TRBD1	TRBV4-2	TGTGCCAGCAGCCAAGGCGTAGCGACAGGGGGTTATGAGCAGTTCTTC	CASSQGVATGGYEQFF
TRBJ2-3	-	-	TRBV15	TGTGCCACCAGCAGAGATGGGCGGGGCACTAGCACAGATACGCAGTATTTT	CATSRDGRGTSTDTQYF
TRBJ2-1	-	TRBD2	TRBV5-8	TGTGCCAGCAGCTTGTTAGGGACTAGGGGCAATGAGCAGTTCTTC	CASSLLGTRGNEQFF
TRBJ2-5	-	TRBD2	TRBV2	TGTGCCAGCAGTTCCTGGAGCGGGGGTTTGAAAGAGACCCAGTACTTC	CASSSWSGGLKETQYF
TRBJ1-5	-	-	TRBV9	TGTGCCAGCAGCGCCACAGTTAGCAATCAGCCCCAGCATTTT	CASSATVSNQPQHF
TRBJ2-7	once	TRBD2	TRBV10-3	TGTGCCATCAGTGAGTGGACTAGCGGGAGGGATTACGAGCAGTACTTC	CAISEWTSGRDYEQYF
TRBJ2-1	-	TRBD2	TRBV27	TGTGCCAGCAGTATGAAGACTAGCGGGGTCTACAATGAGCAGTTCTTC	CASSMKTSGVYNEQFF
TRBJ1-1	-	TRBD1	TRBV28	TGTGCCAGCAGAAAAAAGCAGGGGGCAGGCTACCCTGAAGCTTTCTTT	CASRKKQGAGYPEAFF
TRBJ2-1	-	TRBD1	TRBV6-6	TGTGCCAGCAGTCCGTCACCGGGACAGGGAATGAATGAGCAGTTCTTC	CASSPSPGQGMNEQFF
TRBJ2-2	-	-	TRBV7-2	TGTGCCAGCAGCTTCGAGAGCGGGGAGCTGTTTTTT	CASSFESGELFF